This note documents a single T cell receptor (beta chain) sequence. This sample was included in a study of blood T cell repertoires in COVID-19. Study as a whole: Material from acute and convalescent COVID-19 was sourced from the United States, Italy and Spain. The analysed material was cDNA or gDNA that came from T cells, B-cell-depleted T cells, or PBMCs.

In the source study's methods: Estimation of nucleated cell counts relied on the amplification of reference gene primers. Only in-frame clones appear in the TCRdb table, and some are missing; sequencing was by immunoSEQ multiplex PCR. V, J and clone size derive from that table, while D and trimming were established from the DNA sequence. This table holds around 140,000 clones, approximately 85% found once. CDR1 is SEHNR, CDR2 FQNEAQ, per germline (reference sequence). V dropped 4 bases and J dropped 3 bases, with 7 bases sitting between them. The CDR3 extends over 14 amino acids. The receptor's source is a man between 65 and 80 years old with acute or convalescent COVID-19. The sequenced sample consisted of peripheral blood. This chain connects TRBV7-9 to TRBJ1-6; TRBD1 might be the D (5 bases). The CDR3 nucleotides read TGTGCCAGCAGCTCCGGGGGCTATAATTCACCCCTCCACTTT. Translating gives CASSSGGYNSPLHF.